This TCR beta chain was obtained from a study of early T cells in non-severe SARS-CoV-2 infection. Findings of the study overall: Lookups in VDJdb leaned toward anti-spike CD8 responses and missed private and CD4 specificities.

This clonotype has ten or more counts. Its target is unknown. Unique molecular identifiers were affixed to single, distinct cDNA molecules. TCRdb redid the calling of the 5' RACE reads with MiXCR, one entry per CDR3 protein. The table includes fewer than 40,000 distinct CDR3 sequences, roughly 5% detected once. Losses at the gene ends were 5 bases for V and 2 bases for J; bases not matched to a gene: 9. CDR1 and CDR2 (germline): SGHNT, YENEEA. This CDR3 comprises 16 residues. This rearrangement joins TRBV11-3 to TRBJ2-1, with 7 nucleotides matching TRBD2. This TCR was sampled from an adult who was a healthcare worker with PCR-confirmed SARS-CoV-2 infection or an uninfected control (not recorded which). Sequenced sample: whole blood. The CDR3 reads CASSPQPLAPYNEQFF. CDR3 nucleotide sequence: TGTGCCAGCAGCCCCCAACCACTAGCGCCCTACAATGAGCAGTTCTTC.